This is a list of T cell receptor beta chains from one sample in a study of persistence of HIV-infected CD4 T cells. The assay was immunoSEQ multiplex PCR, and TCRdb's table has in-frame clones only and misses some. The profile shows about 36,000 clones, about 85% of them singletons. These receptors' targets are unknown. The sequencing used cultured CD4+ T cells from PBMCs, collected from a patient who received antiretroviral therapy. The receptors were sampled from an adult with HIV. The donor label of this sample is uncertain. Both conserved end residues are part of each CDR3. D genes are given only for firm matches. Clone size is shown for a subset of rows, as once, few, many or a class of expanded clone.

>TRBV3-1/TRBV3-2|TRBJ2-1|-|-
TGTGCCAGCAGCCAAGTGAGGCGGGGTGTTGAGCAGTTCTTC
CASSQVRRGVEQFF
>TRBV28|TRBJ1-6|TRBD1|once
TGTGCCAGCAGTCTCACCGGACAGGGGGGTTCACCCCTCCACTTT
CASSLTGQGGSPLHF
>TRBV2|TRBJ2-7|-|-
TGTGCCAGCAGTCCCCCGGGTCAGGCCGATTACGAGCAGTACTTC
CASSPPGQADYEQYF
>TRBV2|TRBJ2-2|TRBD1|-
TGTGCCAGCCCCCGGGACAGGGGGCGCCCCGGGGAGCTGTTTTTT
CASPRDRGRPGELFF
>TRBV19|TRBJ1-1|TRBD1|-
TGTGCCAGTACAGGGGGGTGGACTGAAGCTTTCTTT
CASTGGWTEAFF
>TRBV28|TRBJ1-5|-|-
TGTGCCAGCAGATTAGGACCTAGGGGAAGCAATCAGCCCCAGCATTTT
CASRLGPRGSNQPQHF
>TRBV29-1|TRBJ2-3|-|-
TGCAGCGTTGAAGAAGGAGTTGCTCGCGGCACAGATACGCAGTATTTT
CSVEEGVARGTDTQYF
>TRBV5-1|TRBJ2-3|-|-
TGCGCCAGCAGCCCCCGGGCCAGGGAAGATACGCAGTATTTT
CASSPRAREDTQYF
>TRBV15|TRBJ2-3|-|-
TGTGCCACCAGCAAGAGTTCGGGACACAACACAGATACGCAGTATTTT
CATSKSSGHNTDTQYF
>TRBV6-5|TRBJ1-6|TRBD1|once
TGTGCCAGCAGCCAGACGACAGGGGGTTCACCCCTCCACTTT
CASSQTTGGSPLHF
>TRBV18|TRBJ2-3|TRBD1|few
TGTGCCAGCTCACCTCTCCGGGACAGGGGAAAAGATACGCAGTATTTT
CASSPLRDRGKDTQYF
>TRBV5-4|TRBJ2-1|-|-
TGTGCCAGCAGCAGCTGGAGGGGGGGGGACGACAATGAGCAGTTCTTC
CASSSWRGGDDNEQFF
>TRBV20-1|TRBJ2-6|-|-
TGCAGTGCCCATGGGGCCAACGTCCTGACTTTC
CSAHGANVLTF
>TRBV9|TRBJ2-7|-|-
TGTGCCAGCAGCAAATCAGGGTTGTTCTCCTACGAGCAGTACTTC
CASSKSGLFSYEQYF
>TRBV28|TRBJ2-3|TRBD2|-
TGTGCCAGCAGTTTGGTAGCGGGGGGGGTCCTGGGCACAGATACGCAGTATTTT
CASSLVAGGVLGTDTQYF
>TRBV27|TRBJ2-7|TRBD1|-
TGTGCCAGCAGTTTGGGACCAGGACAGGGGGCAATTCGGCCCTACGAGCAGTACTTC
CASSLGPGQGAIRPYEQYF
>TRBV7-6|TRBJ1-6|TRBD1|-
TGTGCCAGCAGCTTAGCGCTGGGACAGGGAGGTTCACCCCTCCACTTT
CASSLALGQGGSPLHF
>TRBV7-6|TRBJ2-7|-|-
TGTGCCAGCAGCTTAGACCAGGGTGTGGGCTACGAGCAGTACTTC
CASSLDQGVGYEQYF
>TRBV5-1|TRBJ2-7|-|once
TGCGCCAGCCAGGCAGGACAGCGGGTCTCCTACGAGCAGTACTTC
CASQAGQRVSYEQYF
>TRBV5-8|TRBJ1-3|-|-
TGTGCCAGCAGCATACAGACCTCTGGAAACACCATATATTTT
CASSIQTSGNTIYF